These T cell receptor beta chains were read from a single sample in a study of blood T cell repertoires in COVID-19. Method: immunoSEQ multiplex PCR; TCRdb's copy keeps in-frame clones and lacks some. The data contain roughly 150,000 clones, under 90% of them seen just once; the ten biggest clones take up just over 0.55%. The source material was peripheral blood. Every receptor here comes from a man aged 60 to 69 with acute or convalescent COVID-19. The CDR3 runs from the conserved cysteine through the conserved F or W. The D gene is left open where the match is weak. Only part of the rows carry a size: once, few, many, or a class if the clone is expanded.

TRBD1,TRBV28,TRBJ2-5,NA,CASSKNTGGGQTQYF,TGTGCCAGCAGCAAGAATACAGGGGGCGGACAGACCCAGTACTTC
NA,TRBV12-3/TRBV12-4,TRBJ1-1,NA,CASSPLSQEAFF,TGTGCCAGCAGTCCCCTTTCACAGGAAGCTTTCTTT
NA,TRBV4-1,TRBJ1-5,NA,CASSQEGDRPNQPQHF,TGCGCCAGCAGCCAAGAGGGCGACCGACCCAATCAGCCCCAGCATTTT
NA,TRBV6-2/TRBV6-3,TRBJ1-5,NA,CASSYEGWGDQPQHF,TGTGCCAGCAGCTATGAGGGGTGGGGGGATCAGCCCCAGCATTTT
NA,TRBV10-3,TRBJ1-1,NA,CAISDLRDSNTEAFF,TGTGCCATCAGTGATCTCAGGGACTCGAACACTGAAGCTTTCTTT
TRBD2,TRBV4-2,TRBJ2-5,NA,CASSQGVTSGGRETQYF,TGTGCCAGCAGCCAAGGTGTCACTAGCGGGGGGAGGGAGACCCAGTACTTC
NA,TRBV15,TRBJ2-2,NA,CATSRVNGELFF,TGTGCCACCAGCAGAGTTAACGGGGAGCTGTTTTTT
NA,TRBV12-5,TRBJ1-5,few,CASGLGNRNQPQHF,TGTGCTAGTGGTTTGGGGAACAGGAATCAGCCCCAGCATTTT
TRBD1,TRBV3-1/TRBV3-2,TRBJ1-2,NA,CASSQVSGGSRHGYTF,TGTGCCAGCAGCCAAGTATCAGGGGGAAGTAGGCATGGCTACACCTTC
NA,TRBV19,TRBJ1-2,NA,CASSMQGPGYGYTF,TGTGCCAGTAGTATGCAGGGGCCCGGCTATGGCTACACCTTC
TRBD1,TRBV18,TRBJ2-1,NA,CASSPRTGNNEQFF,TGTGCCAGCTCACCACGGACAGGAAACAATGAGCAGTTCTTC
NA,TRBV24-1,TRBJ2-1,NA,CATSDLRGSYNEQFF,TGTGCCACCAGTGATTTGCGAGGGTCCTACAATGAGCAGTTCTTC
NA,TRBV28,TRBJ1-6,NA,CASSFSQGISYYPPLHF,TGTGCCAGCAGTTTCTCACAGGGAATATCTTACTATCCACCCCTCCACTTT
NA,TRBV28,TRBJ1-2,NA,CASSLNYGYTF,TGTGCCAGCAGTCTCAACTATGGCTACACCTTC
TRBD2,TRBV5-1,TRBJ2-1,NA,CASSLAGLAGGNEQFF,TGCGCCAGCAGCTTGGCCGGACTAGCGGGAGGTAATGAGCAGTTCTTC